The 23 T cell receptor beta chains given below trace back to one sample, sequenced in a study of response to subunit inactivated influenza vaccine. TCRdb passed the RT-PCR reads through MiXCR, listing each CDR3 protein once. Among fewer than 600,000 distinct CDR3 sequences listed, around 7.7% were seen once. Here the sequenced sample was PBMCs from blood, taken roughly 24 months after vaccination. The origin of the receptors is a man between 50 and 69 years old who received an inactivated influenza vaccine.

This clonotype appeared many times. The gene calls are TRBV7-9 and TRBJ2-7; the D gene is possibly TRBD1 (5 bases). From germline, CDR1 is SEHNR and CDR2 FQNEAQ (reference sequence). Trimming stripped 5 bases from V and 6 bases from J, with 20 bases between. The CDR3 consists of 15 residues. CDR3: CASSQGASSASEQYF. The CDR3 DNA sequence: TGTGCCAGCAGCCAAGGGGCCTCATCGGCTAGCGAGCAGTACTTC. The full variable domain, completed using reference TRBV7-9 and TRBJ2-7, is DTGVSQNPRHKITKRGQNVTFRCDPISEHNRLYWYRQTLGQGPEFLTYFQNEAQLEKSRLLSDRFSAERPKGSFSTLEIQRTEQGDSAMYLCASSQGASSASEQYFGPGTRLTVT.

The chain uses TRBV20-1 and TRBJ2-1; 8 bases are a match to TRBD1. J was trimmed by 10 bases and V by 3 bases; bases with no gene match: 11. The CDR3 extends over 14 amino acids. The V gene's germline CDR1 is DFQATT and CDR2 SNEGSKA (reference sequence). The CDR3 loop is CSASPRWTGYEQFF. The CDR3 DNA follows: TGCAGTGCTAGCCCCCGCTGGACAGGGTACGAGCAGTTCTTC.

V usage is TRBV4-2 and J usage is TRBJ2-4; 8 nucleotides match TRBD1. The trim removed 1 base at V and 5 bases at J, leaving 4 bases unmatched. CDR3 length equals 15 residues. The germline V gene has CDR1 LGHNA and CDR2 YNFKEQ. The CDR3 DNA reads TGTGCCAGCAGCCAAGGGACAGGGTTGGAAAACATTCAGTACTTC. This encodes CASSQGTGLENIQYF.

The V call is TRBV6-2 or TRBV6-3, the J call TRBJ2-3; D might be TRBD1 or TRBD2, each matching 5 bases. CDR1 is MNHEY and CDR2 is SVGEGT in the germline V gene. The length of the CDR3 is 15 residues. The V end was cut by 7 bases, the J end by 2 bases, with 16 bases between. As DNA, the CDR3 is TGTGCCAGCACGCCGGAAGGGACCACCACAGATACGCAGTATTTT. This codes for CASTPEGTTTDTQYF.

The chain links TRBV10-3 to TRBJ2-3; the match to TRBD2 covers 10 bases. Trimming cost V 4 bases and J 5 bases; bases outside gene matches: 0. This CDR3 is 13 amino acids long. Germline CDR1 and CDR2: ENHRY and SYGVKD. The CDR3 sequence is CAISASGRDTQYF. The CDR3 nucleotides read TGTGCCATCAGTGCTAGCGGGAGAGATACGCAGTATTTT.

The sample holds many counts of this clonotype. CDR3 sequence reads: CASSLLQGAGNEQFF. CDR3 bases: TGCGCCAGCAGCTTATTACAGGGGGCCGGCAATGAGCAGTTCTTC. The J gene is TRBJ2-1, the V gene TRBV5-1; 9 nucleotides align to TRBD1. This CDR3 has 15 amino acids. J lost 6 bases, V lost 2 bases, and 6 bases had no gene match. CDR1 is SGHRS, CDR2 YFSETQ, per germline.

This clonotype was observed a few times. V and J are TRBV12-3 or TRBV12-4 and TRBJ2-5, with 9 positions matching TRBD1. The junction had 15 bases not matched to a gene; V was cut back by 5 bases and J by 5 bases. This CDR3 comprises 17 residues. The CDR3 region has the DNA TGTGCCAGCAGTCACCGGGACAGGGTATTCAATTACGAGACCCAGTACTTC. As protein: CASSHRDRVFNYETQYF.

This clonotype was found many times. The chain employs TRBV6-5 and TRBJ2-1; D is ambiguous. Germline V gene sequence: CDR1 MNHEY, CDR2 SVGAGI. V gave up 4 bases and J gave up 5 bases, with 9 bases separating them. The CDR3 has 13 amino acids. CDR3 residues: CASSFSPDNEQFF. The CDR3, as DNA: TGTGCCAGCAGTTTTTCTCCGGACAATGAGCAGTTCTTC.

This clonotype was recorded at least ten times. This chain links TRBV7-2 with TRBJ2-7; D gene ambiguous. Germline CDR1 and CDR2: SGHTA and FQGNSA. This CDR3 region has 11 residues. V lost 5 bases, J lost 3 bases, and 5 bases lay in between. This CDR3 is CASSRIYEQYF. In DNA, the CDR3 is TGTGCCAGCAGCAGGATCTACGAGCAGTACTTC.

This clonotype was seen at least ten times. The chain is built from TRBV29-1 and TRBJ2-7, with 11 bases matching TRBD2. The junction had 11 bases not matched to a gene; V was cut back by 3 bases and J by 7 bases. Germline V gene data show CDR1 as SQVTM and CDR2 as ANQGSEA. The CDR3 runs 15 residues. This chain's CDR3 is CSVERDSGRAGEQYF. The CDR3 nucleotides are TGCAGCGTTGAGAGAGATAGCGGGAGGGCTGGGGAGCAGTACTTC.

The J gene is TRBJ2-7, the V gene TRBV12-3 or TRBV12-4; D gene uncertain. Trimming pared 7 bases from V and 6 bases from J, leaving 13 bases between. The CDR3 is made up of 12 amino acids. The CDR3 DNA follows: TGTGCCAGCACCTGCGATAGGGTCGAGCAGTACTTC. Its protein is CASTCDRVEQYF.

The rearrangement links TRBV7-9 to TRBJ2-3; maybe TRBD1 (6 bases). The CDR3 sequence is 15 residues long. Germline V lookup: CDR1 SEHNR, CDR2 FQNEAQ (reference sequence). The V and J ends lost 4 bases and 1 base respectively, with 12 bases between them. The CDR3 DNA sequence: TGTGCCAGCAGCTGGACAGCCTCAGGCACAGATACGCAGTATTTT. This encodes CASSWTASGTDTQYF.

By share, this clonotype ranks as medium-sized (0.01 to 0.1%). The CDR3 region is CASSLTGGTYEQYF. The CDR3 DNA reads TGCGCCAGCAGCTTGACAGGGGGGACCTACGAGCAGTACTTC. The rearrangement uses TRBV5-1 and TRBJ2-7; 8 nucleotides line up with TRBD1. This CDR3 has 14 amino acids. Germline CDR1 reads SGHRS; CDR2 reads YFSETQ. Trimming cost V 1 base and J 2 bases; bases outside gene matches: 2.

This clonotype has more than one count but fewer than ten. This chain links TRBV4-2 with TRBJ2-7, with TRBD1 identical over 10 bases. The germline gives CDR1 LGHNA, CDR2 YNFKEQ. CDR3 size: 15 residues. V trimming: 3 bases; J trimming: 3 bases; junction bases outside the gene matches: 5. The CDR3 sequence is CASSQDRGAHYEQYF. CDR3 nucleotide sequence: TGTGCCAGCAGCCAGGACAGGGGGGCTCACTACGAGCAGTACTTC.

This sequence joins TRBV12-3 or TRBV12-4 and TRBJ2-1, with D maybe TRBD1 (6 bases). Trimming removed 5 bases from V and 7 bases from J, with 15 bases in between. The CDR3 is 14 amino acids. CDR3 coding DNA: TGTGCCAGCAGTGAAGAAAACAGGGAAAATGAGCAGTTCTTC. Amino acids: CASSEENRENEQFF.

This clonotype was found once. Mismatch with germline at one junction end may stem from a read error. The CDR3 sequence: CGSRGHGYTF. Written as DNA, the CDR3 is TGTGGCAGCAGGGGACATGGCTACACCTTC. The gene calls are TRBV12-3 or TRBV12-4 and TRBJ1-2; D possibly corresponds to TRBD1 (6 bases). The CDR3 contains 10 residues.

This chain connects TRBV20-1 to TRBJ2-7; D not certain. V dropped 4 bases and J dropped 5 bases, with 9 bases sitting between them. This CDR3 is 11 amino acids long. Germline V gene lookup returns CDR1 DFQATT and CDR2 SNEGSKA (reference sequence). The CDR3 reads CSATYLNEQYF. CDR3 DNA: TGCAGTGCTACCTACCTAAACGAGCAGTACTTC.

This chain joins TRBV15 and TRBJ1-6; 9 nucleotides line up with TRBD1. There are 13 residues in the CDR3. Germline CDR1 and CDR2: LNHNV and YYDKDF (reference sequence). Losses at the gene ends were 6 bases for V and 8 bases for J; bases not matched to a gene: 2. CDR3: CATRRTGDSPLHF. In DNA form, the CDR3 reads TGTGCCACCAGGCGGACAGGGGATTCACCCCTCCACTTT.

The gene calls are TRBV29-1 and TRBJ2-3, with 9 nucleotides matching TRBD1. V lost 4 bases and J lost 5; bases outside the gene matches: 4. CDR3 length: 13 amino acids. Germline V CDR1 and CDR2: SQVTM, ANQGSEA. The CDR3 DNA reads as TGCAGCGTTGGGACAGGGGCTGGAGATACGCAGTATTTT. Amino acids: CSVGTGAGDTQYF.

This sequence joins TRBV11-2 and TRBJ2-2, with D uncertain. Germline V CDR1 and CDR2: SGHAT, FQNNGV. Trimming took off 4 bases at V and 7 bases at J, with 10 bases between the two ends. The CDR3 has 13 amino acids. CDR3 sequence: CASSYWSGGELFF. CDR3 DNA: TGTGCCAGCAGCTACTGGTCGGGCGGGGAGCTGTTTTTT.

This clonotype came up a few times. In DNA, the CDR3 is TGCAGTGCTAGAGCGACCCCGGGACTAGCGGGGTACTACGAGCAGTACTTC. Its protein is CSARATPGLAGYYEQYF. The rearrangement joins TRBV20-1 to TRBJ2-7, with TRBD2 matching 13 bases. Trimming took 1 base from V and 3 from J; bases not matched to a gene: 9. This CDR3 has 17 residues. Germline lookup yields CDR1 DFQATT and CDR2 SNEGSKA (reference sequence).

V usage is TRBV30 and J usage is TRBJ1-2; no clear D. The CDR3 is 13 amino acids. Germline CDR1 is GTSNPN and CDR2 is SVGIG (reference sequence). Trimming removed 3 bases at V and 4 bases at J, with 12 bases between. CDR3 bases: TGTGCCTGGAGAGCCAACGTGGGCTATGGCTACACCTTC. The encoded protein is CAWRANVGYGYTF.

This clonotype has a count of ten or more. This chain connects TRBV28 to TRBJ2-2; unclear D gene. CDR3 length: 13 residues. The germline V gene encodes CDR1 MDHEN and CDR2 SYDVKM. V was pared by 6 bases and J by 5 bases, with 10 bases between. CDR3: CASRTAITGELFF. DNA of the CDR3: TGTGCCAGCAGGACTGCGATAACCGGGGAGCTGTTTTTT.